The entry below gives a single TCR beta chain sequence along with its context. Its target is unknown. Trimming took 6 bases from V and 3 from J, leaving 11 bases between them. The CDR3 consists of 13 residues. With a J-beta primer mix and a sample-barcoded 5' primer, a second PCR ran about 7 to 11 cycles. Each cDNA molecule received a tag from a template-switch adaptor that had 12 random nucleotides. There were at least 2.5 million CDR3-containing paired-end reads obtained from each sample. MiXCR, run by TCRdb on the 5' RACE reads, gives a single entry per CDR3 protein. The sample includes roughly 1.7 million distinct CDR3 sequences, roughly a third of them seen just once. These data originate in a study of blood T cells in healthy people across ages. Study context: Template switching recovered approximately one barcoded beta molecule for every two T cells.

Overall study findings and caveats: As age increased, TCR beta diversity per million T cells fell in a roughly linear fashion.

The chain joins TRBV12-3 or TRBV12-4 to TRBJ1-2; D is perhaps TRBD1 (6 bases). Sequencing was performed on blood. The receptor's source is a woman in her thirties in good health. This CDR3 reads CASSYRDDYGYTF. Here the CDR3 DNA reads TGTGCCAGCAGCTACAGGGACGACTATGGCTACACCTTC.